Below, 3 T cell receptor beta chains from the same sample are listed, as sequenced in a study of T-cell reconstitution after alpha-beta-depleted transplantation in children. Unique molecular identifiers were used to barcode this TCRbeta library. One entry per CDR3 protein results from TCRdb running MiXCR on the PCR reads. The profile shows approximately 99,000 distinct CDR3 sequences, about 6.5% of them singletons. Sequenced material: PBMCs, mostly from graft donor cells, taken 360 days after TCRalphabeta/CD19-depleted stem cell transplant. These receptors were collected from a male patient between 2 and 15 years old who had a stem cell transplant for acute lymphoblastic leukemia, so the T cells may come from the graft donor.

This clonotype was picked up a small number of times. The V and J genes are TRBV27 and TRBJ1-2, with D unresolved. Trimming stripped 9 bases from V and 2 bases from J, with 13 bases between. The CDR3 contains 13 residues. The germline CDR1 and CDR2 sequences are MNHEY and SMNVEV (reference sequence). CDR3 nucleotides: TGTGCCAGTCGCGGACCCGTCAACTATGGCTACACCTTC. Translating it yields CASRGPVNYGYTF.

In this sample, this clonotype turned up many times. In DNA form, the CDR3 reads TGTGCCAGCAGCGCCTCCTCATGGGAGCTGTTTTTT. Translating gives CASSASSWELFF. This rearrangement joins TRBV7-9 to TRBJ2-2; D gene uncertain. The CDR3 extends over 12 amino acids. V lost 5 bases to trimming and J lost 9 bases, with 10 bases between them. Germline values: CDR1 SEHNR, CDR2 FQNEAQ (reference sequence).

This clonotype was counted at least ten times. The V call is TRBV4-3, the J call TRBJ2-5, with unresolved D. Germline CDR1 is LGHNA and CDR2 is YSLEER. This CDR3 contains 16 residues. V lost 2 bases to trimming and J lost 0 bases, with 13 bases between them. The CDR3 DNA sequence: TGCGCCAGCAGCCAAAGTTTTAGGTGGCACCAAGAGACCCAGTACTTC. Its translation is CASSQSFRWHQETQYF.